This is a list of T cell receptor beta chains from one sample in a study of T cell changes during pregnancy in multiple sclerosis. Sequencing was performed with immunoSEQ multiplex PCR; in TCRdb, only in-frame clones are kept and a portion is missing. In the table there are approximately 92,000 clones, about 94% of which are singletons. The material was peripheral blood, obtained after pregnancy. The receptors originated from a female donor with multiple sclerosis, enrolled in a pregnancy study. The CDR3 runs from the conserved cysteine through the conserved F or W. A D gene is named only where the DNA matches it firmly. A clone size is listed for some rows: how often the clone was seen (once, few, many), or a class if it is expanded.

>TRBJ1-5|NA|TRBV21-1|NA
CASSPRTGPNQPQHF
TGTGCCAGCAGCCCTCGGACAGGTCCCAATCAGCCCCAGCATTTT
>TRBJ2-7|NA|TRBV4-1|TRBD2
CASSQEWGGEQYF
TGCGCCAGCAGCCAAGAATGGGGGGGCGAGCAGTACTTC
>TRBJ1-5|NA|TRBV12-5|NA
CASGLEGGARQPQHF
TGTGCTAGTGGTTTGGAAGGGGGGGCGAGGCAGCCCCAGCATTTT
>TRBJ1-4|NA|TRBV30|NA
CAWSARGGEKLFF
TGTGCCTGGAGTGCACGGGGGGGCGAAAAACTGTTTTTT
>TRBJ2-3|few|TRBV7-6|TRBD2
CASSPVRSGGTDTQYF
TGTGCCAGCAGTCCCGTCCGGTCGGGAGGGACAGATACGCAGTATTTT
>TRBJ1-3|once|TRBV27|TRBD1
CASSPGQAGNTIYF
TGTGCCAGCAGTCCCGGACAGGCTGGAAACACCATATATTTT
>TRBJ2-5|NA|TRBV29-1|NA
CSVTDGQGTQYF
TGCAGCGTCACGGACGGTCAGGGGACCCAGTACTTC
>TRBJ2-7|NA|TRBV28|NA
CASSSSVGTYEQYF
NA
>TRBJ2-1|NA|TRBV7-9|NA
CASSPLYTVEQFF
TGTGCCAGCAGCCCATTATATACTGTTGAGCAGTTCTTC
>TRBJ1-1|NA|TRBV4-3|NA
CASSQDIGGGLNTEAFF
TGCGCCAGCAGCCAAGATATAGGGGGGGGGCTGAACACTGAAGCTTTCTTT
>TRBJ2-6|NA|TRBV6-5|NA
CASSYGEDGANVLTF
TGTGCCAGCAGTTACGGGGAGGATGGGGCCAACGTCCTGACTTTC
>TRBJ1-2|NA|TRBV19|NA
CASSTAGLSNYGYTF
TGTGCCAGTAGTACTGCAGGGCTAAGTAACTATGGCTACACCTTC
>TRBJ2-7|NA|TRBV6-1|NA
CASGPRDKEYF
TGTGCCAGTGGGCCCCGGGACAAAGAGTACTTC
>TRBJ1-1|NA|TRBV30|NA
CAWYENPNTEAFF
TGTGCCTGGTATGAGAATCCGAACACTGAAGCTTTCTTT
>TRBJ1-4|NA|TRBV5-1|TRBD1
CASSLGQGKEKLFF
TGCGCCAGCAGCCTCGGACAGGGGAAGGAAAAACTGTTTTTT
>TRBJ1-5|NA|TRBV18|TRBD1
CASSPVPGGGQPQHF
TGTGCCAGCTCACCAGTGCCAGGGGGCGGTCAGCCCCAGCATTTT
>TRBJ2-5|NA|TRBV29-1|NA
CSVGTDSRQETQYF
TGCAGCGTTGGAACGGACAGCCGCCAAGAGACCCAGTACTTC
>TRBJ2-7|NA|TRBV18|TRBD2
CASSPTSGRAYEQYF
TGTGCCAGCTCACCGACTAGCGGGAGGGCCTACGAGCAGTACTTC
>TRBJ2-1|NA|TRBV19|NA
CASSISREQFF
TGTGCCAGTAGTATCAGCAGGGAGCAGTTCTTC
>TRBJ2-1|NA|TRBV7-9|NA
CASSDNSPHEQFF
TGTGCCAGCAGCGATAATAGCCCACATGAGCAGTTCTTC
>TRBJ2-6|NA|TRBV10-2|TRBD1
CASSEAPGQSHSGANVLTF
TGCGCCAGCAGTGAAGCTCCGGGACAGAGTCACTCTGGGGCCAACGTCCTGACTTTC
>TRBJ1-1|NA|TRBV28|NA
CASSPGWTEAFF
TGTGCCAGCAGTCCAGGGTGGACTGAAGCTTTCTTT
>TRBJ2-3|NA|TRBV30|NA
CAWSIKGVTDTQYF
TGTGCCTGGAGTATAAAGGGAGTCACAGATACGCAGTATTTT
>TRBJ2-2|NA|TRBV30|NA
CASRGRTNTGELFF
TGTGCCTCGAGGGGCAGGACGAACACCGGGGAGCTGTTTTTT
>TRBJ2-7|NA|TRBV28|TRBD1
CASSLWGQGIHEQYF
TGTGCCAGCAGTTTATGGGGACAGGGTATCCACGAGCAGTACTTC
>TRBJ2-3|NA|TRBV27|TRBD2
CASIPPMRTSVVPSTDTQYF
TGTGCCAGCATCCCCCCCATGAGGACTAGCGTTGTTCCTAGCACAGATACGCAGTATTTT
>TRBJ1-1|NA|TRBV4-3|NA
CASSQDPAAYTEAFF
TGCGCCAGCAGCCAAGATCCGGCGGCTTACACTGAAGCTTTCTTT
>TRBJ1-1|NA|TRBV27|TRBD1
CASSLTLLTGTSEAFF
TGTGCCAGCAGTTTAACCCTCTTGACAGGGACTTCTGAAGCTTTCTTT
>TRBJ1-5|once|TRBV27|NA
CASSSYFGRGEYSNQPQHF
TGTGCCAGCAGTTCTTATTTCGGCAGGGGAGAATATAGCAATCAGCCCCAGCATTTT
>TRBJ2-3|NA|TRBV29-1|NA
CSVAFSTDTQYF
TGCAGCGTTGCATTTAGCACAGATACGCAGTATTTT
>TRBJ2-7|once|TRBV27|NA
CASSSQGYEQYF
TGTGCCAGCAGTTCACAGGGCTACGAGCAGTACTTC
>TRBJ2-7|once|TRBV6-1|NA
CASSEAGTPYSYEQYF
TGTGCCAGCAGTGAAGCGGGGACTCCGTACTCCTACGAGCAGTACTTC
>TRBJ2-3|NA|TRBV5-1|TRBD2
CASSFLPGLAGGRDTDTQYF
TGCGCCAGCAGCTTCCTGCCCGGACTAGCGGGAGGCCGGGACACAGATACGCAGTATTTT
>TRBJ2-3|NA|TRBV6-4|NA
CASSDSIAGDTDTQYF
TGTGCCAGCAGTGACTCGATTGCAGGTGACACAGATACGCAGTATTTT
>TRBJ2-2|NA|TRBV9|TRBD2
CASSPSGRVAAGELFF
TGTGCCAGCAGCCCCAGCGGGAGGGTGGCCGCCGGGGAGCTGTTTTTT
>TRBJ2-1|NA|TRBV5-4|NA
CASSLGQVSGGEQFF
TGTGCCAGCAGCTTGGGTCAGGTATCCGGGGGTGAGCAGTTCTTC
>TRBJ2-7|NA|TRBV29-1|NA
CSVVTGVYEQYF
TGCAGCGTTGTGACCGGGGTCTACGAGCAGTACTTC